Shown below are 30 T cell receptor beta chains from a single sample sequenced in a study of blood T cell dynamics during melanoma immunotherapy (dated by TCRdb to 2020 to 2022). Library method: the immunoSEQ multiplex PCR assay. TCRdb took this table from immuneACCESS and kept in-frame rearrangements with V and J called. Such tables lack part of the clones; where checked against another copy, unresolved V genes explain under half of the gap, and the rest is unexplained. The sample has a few thousand clones on record, around 86% of them singletons. The ten biggest clones cover around 31% of the sample. According to the study, the label for this sample's time point signals: pre-treatment baseline. The sample in question was blood, obtained from a patient treated with checkpoint blockade. Every receptor here comes from a human donor with melanoma.

This clone has a single count. This chain links TRBV10-3 with TRBJ2-1; D not certain. V lost 2 bases and J lost 0, with 5 bases in between. Germline-derived CDR1 and CDR2 are ENHRY and SYGVKD. There are 14 residues in the CDR3. The CDR3 nucleotides read TGTGCCATCAGTGAGGCGGTCTCCTACAATGAGCAGTTCTTC. Translating it yields CAISEAVSYNEQFF.

This sequence joins TRBV27 and TRBJ1-2, with D unclear. With 6 bases removed from V and 8 bases from J, the gap between germline ends came to 13 bases. The V gene's germline CDR1 is MNHEY and CDR2 SMNVEV (reference sequence). The CDR3 covers 12 residues. CDR3 nucleotide sequence: TGTGCCAGCAGCCCATCGGTGGGAGGCTACACCTTC. Protein product: CASSPSVGGYTF.

The rearrangement uses TRBV7-6 and TRBJ1-1; D not certain. This CDR3 is 13 amino acids long. Germline CDR1 SGHVS, CDR2 FNYEAQ. V lost 3 bases and J lost 1, with 6 bases in between. The CDR3 region is CASSLSANTEAFF. As DNA, the CDR3 is TGTGCCAGCAGCTTGTCAGCGAACACTGAAGCTTTCTTT.

The chain couples TRBV19 to TRBJ1-2; 7 bases map to TRBD1. The CDR3 sequence is 17 residues long. Germline loops: CDR1 LNHDA, CDR2 SQIVND (reference sequence). Trimming took 3 bases from V and 1 from J; bases not matched to a gene: 11. The chain's CDR3 is CASSMLGTERLNYGYTF. CDR3 in DNA: TGTGCCAGTAGTATGCTGGGGACAGAGCGCCTTAACTATGGCTACACCTTC.

This chain uses TRBV2 with TRBJ2-7; TRBD1 might be the D (6 bases). Germline V gives CDR1 SNHLY, CDR2 FYNNEI. This CDR3 has 14 amino acids. The V gene lost 4 bases and the J gene lost 2 bases, with 12 bases spanning the gap. Here the CDR3 reads CASSVLRGTYEQYF. CDR3 nucleotides: TGTGCCAGCAGTGTTCTCAGGGGAACCTACGAGCAGTACTTC.

The rearrangement uses TRBV7-6 and TRBJ2-5; 7 bases match TRBD1. J was trimmed by 5 bases and V by 0 bases; bases with no gene match: 9. The CDR3 length is 16 residues. Germline CDR1 and CDR2: SGHVS and FNYEAQ. This chain's CDR3 is CASSLAAQGRGETQYF. CDR3 DNA: TGTGCCAGCAGCTTAGCAGCACAGGGGAGAGGGGAGACCCAGTACTTC.

The chain carries TRBV2 and TRBJ2-7, with D maybe TRBD2 (5 bases). Germline V CDR1 and CDR2: SNHLY, FYNNEI. Trimming removed 10 bases at V and 4 bases at J, with 17 bases between. The CDR3 length is 13 residues. The CDR3 protein is CATVPGTSYEQYF. In DNA, the CDR3 is TGTGCCACCGTACCGGGAACATCTTACGAGCAGTACTTC.

Note on this clone: The junction departs from the called germline gene at one end, perhaps through a read error. The chain joins TRBV5-6 to TRBJ1-2; 11 bases are a match to TRBD1. Germline-derived CDR1 and CDR2 are SGHDT and YYEEEE. This CDR3 contains 15 residues. CDR3: CAGSPRDRGTYGYTF. CDR3 nucleotides: TGTGCCGGCAGCCCCCGGGACAGGGGGACCTATGGCTACACCTTC.

The rearrangement links TRBV29-1 to TRBJ1-4, with D uncertain. CDR3 length equals 12 residues. Trimming took 4 bases from V and 8 from J, leaving 11 bases between them. CDR1 is SQVTM and CDR2 is ANQGSEA in the germline V gene. CDR3 residues: CSVGREGEKLFF. CDR3 bases: TGCAGCGTTGGCAGAGAAGGGGAAAAACTGTTTTTT. Full variable domain (rest looked up from reference TRBV29-1 and TRBJ1-4): SAVISQKPSRDICQRGTSLTIQCQVDSQVTMMFWYRQQPGQSLTLIATANQGSEATYESGFVIDKFPISRPNLTFSTLTVSNMSPEDSSIYLCSVGREGEKLFFGSGTQLSVL.

The genes are TRBV7-2 and TRBJ2-2; 7 nucleotides align to TRBD2. This CDR3 spans 14 amino acids. The germline gives CDR1 SGHTA, CDR2 FQGNSA. The ends lost 5 bases at V and 6 bases at J; junction bases unmatched: 6. The CDR3 DNA sequence: TGTGCCAGCAGCCCCACTAGCGAACCCGGGGAGCTGTTTTTT. This codes for CASSPTSEPGELFF.

This rearrangement joins TRBV5-1 to TRBJ2-1; TRBD1 matches 8 bases. V shed 1 base and J 8 bases; nucleotides not matched to a gene: 8. The CDR3 covers 15 residues. Germline V lookup: CDR1 SGHRS, CDR2 YFSETQ. The CDR3 DNA reads as TGCGCCAGCAGCTTGTACCAGGGGGCTCGGGATGAGCAGTTCTTC. Amino acid sequence: CASSLYQGARDEQFF. Variable domain in full (rest from reference TRBV5-1 and TRBJ2-1): KAGVTQTPRYLIKTRGQQVTLSCSPISGHRSVSWYQQTPGQGLQFLFEYFSETQRNKGNFPGRFSGRQFSNSRSEMNVSTLELGDSALYLCASSLYQGARDEQFFGPGTRLTVL.

The V gene is TRBV5-8, the J gene TRBJ1-4; possible D gene TRBD1, 5 bases. The CDR3 covers 14 residues. With 4 bases removed from V and 8 bases from J, the gap between germline ends came to 15 bases. Germline V gene sequence: CDR1 SGHTS, CDR2 YDEGEE. Here the CDR3 DNA reads TGTGCCAGCAGCCTGATCTCGGGACGGGAAAAACTGTTTTTT. Its protein product is CASSLISGREKLFF.

The chain uses TRBV7-8 and TRBJ2-7; D is perhaps TRBD1 or TRBD2 (6 bases each). V was shortened by 6 bases and J by 2 bases, with 14 bases between the two germline ends. The CDR3 contains 14 residues. Germline CDR1 is SGHVS and CDR2 is FQNEAQ. The CDR3 bases are TGTGCCAGCAGTCAAAACAGGGAGGCCTACGAGCAGTACTTC. This gives the protein CASSQNREAYEQYF.

V usage is TRBV18 and J usage is TRBJ2-6; TRBD1 matches at 7 bases. Germline V gives CDR1 KGHSH, CDR2 LQKENI. The CDR3 runs 16 residues. J gave up 4 bases and V 6 bases, and 9 bases lay outside the gene matches. CDR3 coding DNA: TGTGCCAGCTCTCTTGATACAGGGGCAGGGGCCAACGTCCTGACTTTC. It is translated as CASSLDTGAGANVLTF.

This clone was found a few times. V is TRBV19 and J is TRBJ1-1, with 7 positions matching TRBD1. J gave up 3 bases and V 11 bases, and 9 bases lay outside the gene matches. From germline, CDR1 is LNHDA and CDR2 SQIVND (reference sequence). CDR3 length: 13 amino acids. In DNA form, the CDR3 reads TGTGCCCTGCGGGACAGAACTTACACTGAAGCTTTCTTT. It specifies CALRDRTYTEAFF.

The genes are TRBV9 and TRBJ2-2; D gene unclear. CDR1 and CDR2 (germline): SGDLS, YYNGEE. The CDR3 runs to 16 residues. Trimming stripped 1 base from V and 4 bases from J, with 14 bases between. The CDR3 DNA reads TGTGCCAGCAGCGTACGGCAGAGCCCCAGCACCGGGGAGCTGTTTTTT. It translates to CASSVRQSPSTGELFF. The whole variable domain, remainder taken from reference TRBV9 and TRBJ2-2, is DSGVTQTPKHLITATGQRVTLRCSPRSGDLSVYWYQQSLDQGLQFLIQYYNGEERAKGNILERFSAQQFPDLHSELNLSSLELGDSALYFCASSVRQSPSTGELFFGEGSRLTVL.

The chain combines TRBV19 with TRBJ2-1; weak D call: TRBD2 (6 bases). V was shortened by 4 bases and J by 1 base, with 11 bases between the two germline ends. CDR1 LNHDA and CDR2 SQIVND come from the germline V gene (reference sequence). The CDR3 has 15 residues. CDR3 sequence reads: CASSTEGLSYNEQFF. In DNA, the CDR3 is TGTGCCAGTAGTACCGAGGGACTGTCCTACAATGAGCAGTTCTTC.

The V gene is TRBV5-1, the J gene TRBJ2-7, with 8 bases aligning to TRBD1. V dropped 1 base and J dropped 5; count of bases not matched to a gene: 11. The CDR3 loop spans 16 amino acids. The germline V gene encodes CDR1 SGHRS and CDR2 YFSETQ. CDR3 amino acids: CASSLSLAGGADEQYF. CDR3 nucleotides: TGCGCCAGCAGCTTGAGTCTTGCAGGGGGCGCTGACGAGCAGTACTTC.

CDR3 nucleotides: TGTGCCAGCAGCTTAAAAGGCACTGAAGCTTTCTTT. This sequence encodes CASSLKGTEAFF. V is TRBV5-5 and J is TRBJ1-1; unclear D gene. The CDR3 length is 12 residues. V lost 2 bases, J lost 4 bases, and 6 bases lay in between. Germline lookup yields CDR1 SGHKS and CDR2 YYEKEE (reference sequence). The entire variable domain, with the rest obtained from reference TRBV5-5 and TRBJ1-1, is as follows: DAGVTQSPTHLIKTRGQQVTLRCSPISGHKSVSWYQQVLGQGPQFIFQYYEKEERGRGNFPDRFSARQFPNYSSELNVNALLLGDSALYLCASSLKGTEAFFGQGTRLTVV.

The chain links TRBV27 to TRBJ2-7; the D is unclear. The CDR3 runs to 11 residues. Trimming stripped 8 bases from V and 2 bases from J, with 7 bases between. The V gene's germline CDR1 is MNHEY and CDR2 SMNVEV (reference sequence). The CDR3 protein is CASGSTYEQYF. The CDR3 coding sequence is TGTGCCAGCGGGTCGACCTACGAGCAGTACTTC.

This clone showed up just once. This chain connects TRBV5-1 to TRBJ2-1; D unclear. Germline values: CDR1 SGHRS, CDR2 YFSETQ. V lost 0 bases to trimming and J lost 0 bases, with 4 bases between them. The CDR3 has 14 residues. In nucleotides, the CDR3 is TGCGCCAGCAGCTTGGGATTCTCCTACAATGAGCAGTTCTTC. Its translation is CASSLGFSYNEQFF.

CDR3 amino acids: CASSKTGIGETQYF. CDR3 coding DNA: TGTGCCAGTAGTAAGACAGGGATTGGGGAGACCCAGTACTTC. The chain joins TRBV19 to TRBJ2-5; 7 positions match TRBD1. CDR1 is LNHDA and CDR2 is SQIVND in the germline V gene (reference sequence). The V and J ends lost 4 bases and 5 bases, in that order; junction bases with no gene match: 7. This CDR3 has 14 amino acids. The full variable domain, with the rest looked up from reference TRBV19 and TRBJ2-5, is DGGITQSPKYLFRKEGQNVTLSCEQNLNHDAMYWYRQDPGQGLRLIYYSQIVNDFQKGDIAEGYSVSREKKESFPLTVTSAQKNPTAFYLCASSKTGIGETQYFGPGTRLLVL.

The rearrangement links TRBV28 to TRBJ1-1; D remains unclear. CDR1 and CDR2 from the germline V gene are MDHEN and SYDVKM. Trimming shortened V by 2 bases and J by 4 bases, and 20 bases separated the two germline ends. The length of the CDR3 is 17 residues. CDR3 coding DNA: TGTGCCAGCAGTTTACTTGCTGCGATGGGCCGGAGCACTGAAGCTTTCTTT. Translated: CASSLLAAMGRSTEAFF.

The chain couples TRBV19 to TRBJ1-1, with a weak D call TRBD1 (6 bases). Germline V gene lookup returns CDR1 LNHDA and CDR2 SQIVND (reference sequence). This CDR3 contains 16 residues. Trimming shortened V by 7 bases and J by 0 bases, and 18 bases separated the two germline ends. The CDR3 coding sequence is TGTGCCAGTATTGAGGGGGGGCGCATGGTGAACACTGAAGCTTTCTTT. Translating gives CASIEGGRMVNTEAFF. Drawing the rest from reference TRBV19 and TRBJ1-1, the complete variable domain is DGGITQSPKYLFRKEGQNVTLSCEQNLNHDAMYWYRQDPGQGLRLIYYSQIVNDFQKGDIAEGYSVSREKKESFPLTVTSAQKNPTAFYLCASIEGGRMVNTEAFFGQGTRLTVV.

J is TRBJ2-2 and V is TRBV4-2; D ambiguous. V was pared by 1 base and J by 5 bases, with 11 bases between. Germline-derived CDR1 and CDR2 are LGHNA and YNFKEQ. The CDR3 has 15 amino acids. This chain's CDR3 is CASSQGPMGTGELFF. DNA of the CDR3: TGTGCCAGCAGCCAAGGCCCCATGGGGACCGGGGAGCTGTTTTTT.

The chain joins TRBV11-2 to TRBJ2-3, with D perhaps matching TRBD2 (6 bases). V gave up 6 bases and J gave up 1 base, with 20 bases separating them. Germline lookup yields CDR1 SGHAT and CDR2 FQNNGV. The CDR3 extends over 17 amino acids. CDR3 loop: CASSSWEDRDGTDTQYF. Here the CDR3 DNA reads TGTGCCAGCAGTTCTTGGGAGGACCGGGATGGCACAGATACGCAGTATTTT.

The V gene is TRBV2, the J gene TRBJ2-2; D not resolved. Trimming left V 2 bases short and J 1 base short, with 8 bases between. This CDR3 region has 15 residues. The germline CDR1 and CDR2 sequences are SNHLY and FYNNEI. CDR3 DNA sequence: TGTGCCAGCAGTGAAAGGGTGGGGAACACCGGGGAGCTGTTTTTT. Translation: CASSERVGNTGELFF.

This chain uses TRBV5-6 with TRBJ2-1; TRBD1 might be the D (5 bases). V shed 2 bases and J shed 3 bases, with 6 bases lying between them. The CDR3 covers 13 residues. Germline CDR1 SGHDT, CDR2 YYEEEE. The CDR3 bases are TGTGCCAGCAGCTTTCAGGGCTACAATGAGCAGTTCTTC. This sequence encodes CASSFQGYNEQFF.

The V and J genes are TRBV30 and TRBJ2-4; weak D call: TRBD1 (7 bases). V gave up 4 bases and J gave up 7 bases, with 17 bases separating them. Per the germline V gene, CDR1 is GTSNPN and CDR2 is SVGIG (reference sequence). The CDR3 covers 14 residues. This CDR3 is CAWNWGRGVNIQYF. CDR3 DNA: TGTGCCTGGAATTGGGGCAGGGGGGTTAACATTCAGTACTTC.

Comments on this clone: The junction shows a germline mismatch at one end, possibly a read error. The V call is TRBV9, the J call TRBJ2-1; TRBD2 matches at 7 bases. Germline lookup yields CDR1 SGDLS and CDR2 YYNGEE. CDR3 length equals 14 residues. The CDR3 sequence is CASSQTSAHNGQFF. CDR3 DNA: TGTGCCAGCAGCCAAACTAGCGCCCACAATGGGCAGTTCTTC.